This is a list of T cell receptor beta chains from one sample in a study of T cell changes during pregnancy in multiple sclerosis. The method was immunoSEQ multiplex PCR; TCRdb's version includes in-frame clones alone and lacks a portion of them. The sample carries around 60,000 clones, about 93% recorded once. The sample was CD4+ T cells from peripheral blood mononuclear cells, taken before pregnancy. The receptor source for this set is a female donor with multiple sclerosis, enrolled in a pregnancy study. Both conserved end residues are part of each CDR3.

length	V	CDR3
16	TRBV5-1	CASSLGAETSTDTQYF
16	TRBV25-1	CASSDGGLAGHNEQFF
13	TRBV29-1	CSVSGSSYNEQFF
18	TRBV21-1	CASSPRTSGRTNTGELFF
16	TRBV6-6	CASSYAREFSYNEQFF
16	TRBV14	CASSQGTSGGSYEQYF
14	TRBV2	CASRSGTAGNTIYF
17	TRBV14	CASSQDILMSSYNEQFF
18	TRBV7-8	CASTHRTSGAANTGELFF
16	TRBV19	CASMVRGGGSYNEQFF
11	TRBV5-1	CASSLAAEAFF
15	TRBV28	CASSSLAGARNEQFF
15	TRBV5-5	CASSLDAGAGGGYTF
16	TRBV6-5	CASSYTGTGHTGELFF
18	TRBV11-1	CASSSKLRLAGASYEQYF
16	TRBV9	CASSVRDTHGSTEAFF
15	TRBV19	CASSIAGVNTGELFF
12	TRBV2	CASSEWNREAFF
14	TRBV18	CASSPERGGQPQHF
17	TRBV11-3	CASSLGPARGQNTEAFF
14	TRBV6-5	CASSSRTGVTEAFF
15	TRBV2	CASSDAGLSTDTQYF
19	TRBV21-1	CASSRPGQCSSGRKYEQYF
14	TRBV18	CASSPQGAQTEAFF
16	TRBV18	CASSPLNTGDNQPQHF
17	TRBV30	CAWSGGTAPPANYGYTF
12	TRBV29-1	CSVGQGDYGYTF
14	TRBV6-4	CASRTGLTNEKLFF
18	TRBV10-1	CASSGGLAGGGSYNEQFF
16	TRBV18	CASSPPAGGPSYEQYF
16	TRBV15	CATSRDPYPPYNEQFF
17	TRBV27	CASSLLGDRRSYNEQFF
15	TRBV18	CASFRTEGSSDTQYF
15	TRBV11-2	CASSFGGVRSTEAFF
15	TRBV27	CASQLKGTAQETQYF
16	TRBV7-9	CASSSGLAALTDTQYF
14	TRBV6-1	CASRQDRTPYEQYF
13	TRBV7-3	CASSPLAGDEQYF
15	TRBV19	CASSIAGTVYTEAFF
15	TRBV11-3	CASSFGGSSYNEQFF
16	TRBV5-1	CASKRGSGRPYNEQFF
15	TRBV5-4	CASKGSATRTDTQYF
15	TRBV6-1	CASSEYPGSGNTIYF
13	TRBV6-5	CASSLAVSHGYTF
18	TRBV5-1	CASSLGYQRTSGSNEQFF